This is a list of T cell receptor beta chains from one sample in a study of T cell responses to AZD1222 COVID-19 vaccine. Sequencing was performed with immunoSEQ multiplex PCR; in TCRdb, only in-frame clones are kept and a portion is missing. The table lists 98,000 or so clones, roughly 89% of them singletons. The source material was peripheral blood, sampled on day 0 of MenACWY control vaccination. The receptor source for this set is an adult in good health. Both conserved end residues are part of each CDR3. The order of the fields is V gene, CDR3 protein.

>TRBV28
CASSLLPGSGENIQYF
>TRBV6-2/TRBV6-3
CASSYSIRENQPQHF
>TRBV28
CASSITGMLYGKLFF
>TRBV5-1
CASSLGGPPSAFF
>TRBV6-2/TRBV6-3
CASSSGPFTDTQYF
>TRBV19
CASSLGRAFSGANVLTF
>TRBV23-1
CASSHPDTDTQYF
>TRBV27
CASSFKGDLSYQPQHF
>TRBV10-3
CAISESTGTVMSGANVLTF
>TRBV5-4
CASSLGQEISWGYTF
>TRBV5-1
CASSMGQANTGELFF
>TRBV12-3/TRBV12-4
CASSFLNEAFF
>TRBV5-1
CASVLHSTQTYNEQFF
>TRBV30
CAWSGVTGGTEAFF
>TRBV7-9
CASSPSWGLADADTQYF
>TRBV7-9
CASSLATAYSNQPQHF
>TRBV18
CASSPLAGGSSYEQYF
>TRBV3-1/TRBV3-2
CASSQAQGARGYTF
>TRBV2
CASRSGVERTTGELFF
>TRBV4-1
CASSQESPGVRYGYTF
>TRBV3-1/TRBV3-2
CASSQDGGRGYTF
>TRBV19
CASSTSWGVDEKLFF
>TRBV11-2
CASSLAGEAFF
>TRBV12-3/TRBV12-4
CASSFGDTQYF
>TRBV5-1
CASSFSTDRSHEQYF
>TRBV28
CASSLTAGGYGYTF
>TRBV2
CASSEALTGGGGPQHF
>TRBV5-4
CASSLEAAAYEQYF
>TRBV28
CASCPAGQDTYGYTF
>TRBV29-1
CSVGTSEDNEQFF
>TRBV28
CASSLGTVTNTGELFF
>TRBV18
CASSLGLAGSSYEQYF
>TRBV6-5
CASTQGGAGQETQYF
>TRBV18
CASSPLEGRNEQFF
>TRBV4-1
CASSQLSYVTGGSTYEQYF
>TRBV5-4
CASSPAGGARANVLTF
>TRBV28
CASSKQTGGYGYTF
>TRBV12-5
CASGLWGTEAFF
>TRBV7-2
CASSEDPGGEAFF
>TRBV11-2
CASSLTSGANEQFF
>TRBV2
CASSDWDSYEQYF
>TRBV5-4
CASSLGDRGEYGYTF
>TRBV7-2
CASSRPGTGNEQFF
>TRBV2
CASRGQGDYNSPLHF
>TRBV14
CASSHEIYEQYF
>TRBV7-2
CASSPDSNYGYTF
>TRBV19
CASSLGTGQGGSYEQYF